Listed here are 5 T cell receptor beta chains from one sample, sequenced in a study of human T cells and chemical hapten exposure. Regarding time point: healthy volunteer bleed at 6 weeks. The study extracted total RNA from unfractionated whole blood. One entry per CDR3 protein, called by TCRdb with MiXCR from the RACE reads. The sample lists roughly 71,000 distinct CDR3 sequences; about 6% were seen once. Material for sequencing was whole blood. The receptors were gathered from a female donor in good health. Some clones in this sample may be carry-over from other donors' samples.

This clonotype was observed many times. J is TRBJ2-5 and V is TRBV20-1, with D uncertain. The CDR3 is 10 residues long. The V gene's germline CDR1 is DFQATT and CDR2 SNEGSKA (reference sequence). V shed 7 bases and J shed 2 bases, with 5 bases lying between them. CDR3 protein: CSGRQETQYF. The DNA for the CDR3 is TGCAGTGGCCGGCAAGAGACCCAGTACTTC.

The table lists this clonotype with many counts. V gene TRBV20-1 combines with J gene TRBJ2-7, with TRBD1 matching 10 bases. Per germline, CDR1 DFQATT and CDR2 SNEGSKA (reference sequence). This CDR3 region has 13 residues. V gave up 3 bases and J gave up 6 bases; unmatched junction bases: 5. CDR3: CSASGTGVFEQYF. CDR3 DNA: TGCAGTGCTAGTGGGACAGGGGTGTTCGAGCAGTACTTC.

The rearrangement uses TRBV7-9 and TRBJ2-1, with 8 positions matching TRBD1. The CDR3 has 13 residues. The germline V gene has CDR1 SEHNR and CDR2 FQNEAQ (reference sequence). The trim removed 8 bases at V and 11 bases at J, leaving 11 bases unmatched. CDR3 amino acids: CASYPTGGRKQFF. CDR3 coding DNA: TGTGCCAGCTACCCCACAGGGGGTAGGAAGCAGTTCTTC. Combining the CDR3 with reference TRBV7-9 and TRBJ2-1 gives the whole variable domain DTGVSQNPRHKITKRGQNVTFRCDPISEHNRLYWYRQTLGQGPEFLTYFQNEAQLEKSRLLSDRFSAERPKGSFSTLEIQRTEQGDSAMYLCASYPTGGRKQFFGPGTRLTVL.

The V gene is TRBV29-1, the J gene TRBJ2-5; D is unresolved. Trimming pared 4 bases from V and 4 bases from J, leaving 10 bases between. CDR3 length: 12 amino acids. Germline assignment: CDR1 SQVTM and CDR2 ANQGSEA. For the CDR3, the DNA is TGCAGCGTTGGTGAAGTGACAGAGACCCAGTACTTC. It encodes CSVGEVTETQYF.

The rearrangement links TRBV7-2 to TRBJ2-1; D is possibly TRBD1 (5 bases). The V end lost 1 base, the J end lost 1 base, and 8 bases lay between the germline ends. The CDR3 consists of 15 residues. Germline CDR1 SGHTA, CDR2 FQGNSA. The CDR3 DNA sequence: TGTGCCAGCAGCTTAGGGAGACAGTCCTACAATGAGCAGTTCTTC. Translated, it gives CASSLGRQSYNEQFF.